The 3 T cell receptor beta chains below come from one sample, sequenced in a study of T-cell reconstitution after alpha-beta-depleted transplantation in children. During its preparation, the TCRbeta library received unique molecular identifiers. TCRdb fed the PCR reads into MiXCR, producing one record per CDR3 protein. The sample carries about 980,000 distinct CDR3 sequences, roughly 29% recorded once. Specimen: PBMCs, mostly from graft donor cells, collected 360 days after TCRalphabeta/CD19-depleted stem cell transplant. The receptors were sampled from a boy younger than two who had a stem cell transplant for SCID, so the T cells may come from the graft donor.

In its sample, this clonotype was seen once. The chain recombines TRBV27 with TRBJ1-2; 8 bases agree with TRBD1. The CDR3 contains 13 residues. Germline CDR1 is MNHEY and CDR2 is SMNVEV (reference sequence). V lost 5 bases, J lost 5 bases, and 4 bases stayed unmatched. CDR3 sequence reads: CASSTQGVYGYTF. CDR3 coding DNA: TGTGCCAGCAGTACACAGGGGGTGTATGGCTACACCTTC.

Only a few counts were recorded for this clonotype. This chain joins TRBV10-3 and TRBJ2-3; 10 positions match TRBD1. Germline V gene sequence: CDR1 ENHRY, CDR2 SYGVKD. CDR3 length: 17 residues. V was clipped by 8 bases and J by 0 bases; unmatched bases: 11. The CDR3 is CAILSPRQGASTDTQYF. In DNA, the CDR3 is TGTGCCATCCTCTCCCCTAGACAGGGGGCAAGCACAGATACGCAGTATTTT.

CDR3 residues: CSAEGSGVTYEQYF. DNA of the CDR3: TGCAGTGCTGAGGGTTCAGGGGTAACCTACGAGCAGTACTTC. The genes are TRBV20-1 and TRBJ2-7; a possible D gene is TRBD1 (6 bases). Germline V lookup: CDR1 DFQATT, CDR2 SNEGSKA (reference sequence). This CDR3 is built from 14 residues. The V and J ends lost 5 bases and 2 bases respectively, with 16 bases between them.